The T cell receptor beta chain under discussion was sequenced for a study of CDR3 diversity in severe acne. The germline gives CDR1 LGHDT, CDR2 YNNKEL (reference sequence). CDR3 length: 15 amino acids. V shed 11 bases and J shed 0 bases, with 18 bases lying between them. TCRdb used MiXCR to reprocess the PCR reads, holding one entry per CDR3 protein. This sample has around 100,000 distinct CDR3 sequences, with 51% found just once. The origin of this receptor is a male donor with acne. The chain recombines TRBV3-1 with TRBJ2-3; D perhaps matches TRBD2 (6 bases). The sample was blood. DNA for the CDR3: TGTGCCGCCGGGTTAGCGGCCGCTAGCACAGATACGCAGTATTTT. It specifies CAAGLAAASTDTQYF.